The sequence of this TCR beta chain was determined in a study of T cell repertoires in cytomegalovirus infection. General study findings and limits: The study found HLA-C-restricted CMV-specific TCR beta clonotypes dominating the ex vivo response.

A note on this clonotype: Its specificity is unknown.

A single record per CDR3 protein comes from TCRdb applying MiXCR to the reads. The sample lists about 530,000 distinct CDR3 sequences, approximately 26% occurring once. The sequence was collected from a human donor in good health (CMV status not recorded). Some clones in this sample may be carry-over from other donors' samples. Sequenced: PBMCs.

CDR3: CASSLDGAGVFNEKLFF. The CDR3 DNA sequence: TGTGCCAGCAGCTTAGATGGGGCAGGGGTTTTCAATGAAAAACTGTTTTTT. The chain joins TRBV11-2 to TRBJ1-4; D perhaps matches TRBD1 (6 bases). Trimming shortened V by 0 bases and J by 5 bases, and 16 bases separated the two germline ends. Per the germline V gene, CDR1 is SGHAT and CDR2 is FQNNGV. This CDR3 spans 17 amino acids.